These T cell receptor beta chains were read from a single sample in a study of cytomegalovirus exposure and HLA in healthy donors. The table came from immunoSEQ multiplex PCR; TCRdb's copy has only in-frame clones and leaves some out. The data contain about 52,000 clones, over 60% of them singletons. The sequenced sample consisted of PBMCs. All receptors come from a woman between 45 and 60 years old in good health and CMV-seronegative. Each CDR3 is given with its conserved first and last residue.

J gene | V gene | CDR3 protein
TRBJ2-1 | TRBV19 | CASSIARLAGGYNEQFF
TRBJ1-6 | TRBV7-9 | CASSLVIRNSPLHF
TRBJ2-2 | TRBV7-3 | CASSLGTSGPTGELFF
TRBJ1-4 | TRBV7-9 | CASSRGGIDEKLFF
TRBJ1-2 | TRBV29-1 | CSDRTDYGYTF
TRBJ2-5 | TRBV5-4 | CASSLGSSKETQYF
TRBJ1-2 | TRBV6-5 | CASSYSIQGNYGYTF
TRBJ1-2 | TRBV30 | CAWTLTGGGYAF
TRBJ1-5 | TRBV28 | CASGAQNQPQHF
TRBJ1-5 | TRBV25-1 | CASSDGGRGNQPQHF
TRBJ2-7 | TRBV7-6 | CASSPEDRGGHEQYF
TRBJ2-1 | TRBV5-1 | CASSSSGAYNEQFF
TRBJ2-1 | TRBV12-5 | CASGLGSGFKFF
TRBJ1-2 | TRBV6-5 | CASSYASIGYGYTF
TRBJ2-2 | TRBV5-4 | CASSPGDRGYDSGELFF
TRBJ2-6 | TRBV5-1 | CASSTGTPSGANVLTF
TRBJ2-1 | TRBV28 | CASSKAGYSYNEQFF
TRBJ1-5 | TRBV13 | CASTLSGGNQPQHF
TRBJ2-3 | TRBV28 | CASSKASGGLTDTQYF
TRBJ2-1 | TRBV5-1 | CASSLSERGGHEQFF
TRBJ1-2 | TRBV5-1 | CASSLGGAGPRGYTF
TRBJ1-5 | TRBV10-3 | CAISEGGQANQPQHF
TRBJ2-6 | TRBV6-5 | CASIKSPSGANVLTF
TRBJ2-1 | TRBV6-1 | CASSEGTKGNEQFF
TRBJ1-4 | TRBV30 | CAWTRGGGTNEKLFF
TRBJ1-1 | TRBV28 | CASSPGQNTEAFF
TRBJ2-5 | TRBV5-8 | CASSPGQGDETQYF
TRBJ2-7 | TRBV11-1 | CASSQGMGLAGFEQYF